This TCR beta chain was identified during a study of T cell responses to AZD1222 COVID-19 vaccine. This CDR3 has 13 residues. In germline, CDR1 is SNHLY, CDR2 FYNNEI. Trimming cost V 8 bases and J 2 bases, with 10 bases left between them. This table comes from immunoSEQ multiplex PCR, and its TCRdb copy is limited to in-frame clones, with some not included. Of about 130,000 clones in the sample, 80% to 90% were seen once. General study findings and limits: Only after the peak T cell response were repertoires sampled. Spike-wide vaccine-associated CD4 TCRs dominated at 160-218 and 743-854. Per reports, nearly half of all spike-specific TCRs target regions that are unmutated in variants. Donors were largely white British and mainly female; clonal diversity was possibly underestimated.

Concerning this clone itself: The antigen remains unidentified.

The starting material was peripheral blood, obtained on day 0 of AZD1222 vaccination. The clonotype comes from an adult in good health. The V and J genes are TRBV2 and TRBJ2-1; D possibly corresponds to TRBD2 (5 bases). The CDR3 DNA is TGTGCCAGCTACGGGGAAACCTACAATGAGCAGTTCTTC. It encodes CASYGETYNEQFF.